The T cell receptor (beta chain) under discussion was sequenced for a study of blood T cell repertoires in COVID-19. Measured with immunoSEQ multiplex PCR; TCRdb has only the in-frame clones, and not every one. The repertoire includes fewer than 400,000 clones, approximately 88% of them detected once, and 4% to 6% sits in the top ten. CDR1 and CDR2 from the germline V gene are LNHDA and SQIVND (reference sequence). J gave up 4 bases and V 3 bases, and 6 bases lay outside the gene matches. The CDR3 has 15 amino acids. The TCR was taken from a man between 60 and 75 years old who had recovered from COVID-19. The gene calls are TRBV19 and TRBJ1-5, with 7 positions matching TRBD1. Sequencing was carried out using PBMCs or T cells enriched from blood (not recorded which). This CDR3 reads CASSIDRAENQPQHF. The CDR3 DNA is TGTGCCAGTAGTATTGACAGGGCAGAAAATCAGCCCCAGCATTTT.